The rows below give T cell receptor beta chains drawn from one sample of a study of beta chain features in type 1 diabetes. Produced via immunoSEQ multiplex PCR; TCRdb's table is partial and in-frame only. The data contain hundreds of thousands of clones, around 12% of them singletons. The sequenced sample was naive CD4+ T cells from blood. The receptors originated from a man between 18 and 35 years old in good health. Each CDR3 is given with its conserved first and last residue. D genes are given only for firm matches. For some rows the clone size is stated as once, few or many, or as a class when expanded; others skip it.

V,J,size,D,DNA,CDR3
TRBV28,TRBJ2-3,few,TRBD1,TGTGCCAGCACTCGTAAAAGGGACAGGGGGCCGGAATACACAGATACGCAGTATTTT,CASTRKRDRGPEYTDTQYF
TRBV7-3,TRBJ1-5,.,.,TGTGCCAGCAGCTTAAGAGGCGGTTATAGCAATCAGCCCCAGCATTTT,CASSLRGGYSNQPQHF
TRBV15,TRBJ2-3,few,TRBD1,TGTGCCACCAGCAGAGACTTAGGGGGCGAGGGCACAGATACGCAGTATTTT,CATSRDLGGEGTDTQYF
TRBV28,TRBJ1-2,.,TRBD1,TGTGCCAGCACCTGGACAGGGGCGCAGTATAACTATGGCTACACCTTC,CASTWTGAQYNYGYTF
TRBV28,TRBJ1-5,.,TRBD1,TGTGCCAGCAATCCACGGACAGGGATATTGGGCAATCAGCCCCAGCATTTT,CASNPRTGILGNQPQHF
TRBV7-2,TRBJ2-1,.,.,TGTGCCAGCAGCTTAGAAGGGGTGTGGAATGAGCAGTTCTTC,CASSLEGVWNEQFF
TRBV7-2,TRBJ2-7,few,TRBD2,TGTGCCAGCAGCTTCCAGGCTAGCGGGAACTACGAGCAGTACTTC,CASSFQASGNYEQYF
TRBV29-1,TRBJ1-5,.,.,TGCAGCGTTGCAAAGCAGGGGAAGGATCAGCCCCAGCATTTT,CSVAKQGKDQPQHF
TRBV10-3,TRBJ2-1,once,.,TGTGCCATCAGTGAGGCTGGGCTACTTTCCAATGAGCAGTTCTTC,CAISEAGLLSNEQFF
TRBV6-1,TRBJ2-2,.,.,TGTGCCAGCAGTGTAGGGACTGGGAACACCGGGGAGCTGTTTTTT,CASSVGTGNTGELFF
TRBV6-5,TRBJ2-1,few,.,TGTGCCAGCAGTCGCGGACAGATCTCCTACAATGAGCAGTTCTTC,CASSRGQISYNEQFF
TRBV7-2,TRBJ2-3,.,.,TGTGCCAGCAGCCTGACAGTTCCCCCGTTCGGAGATACGCAGTATTTT,CASSLTVPPFGDTQYF
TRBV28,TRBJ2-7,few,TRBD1,TGTGCCAGCAGTTTGGGGACAGGGGTACACGAGCAGTACTTC,CASSLGTGVHEQYF
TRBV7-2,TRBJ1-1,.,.,TGTGCCAGCAGCGCCCAGATGAACACTGAAGCTTTCTTT,CASSAQMNTEAFF
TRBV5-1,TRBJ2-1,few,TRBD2,TGCGCCAGCAGCTGGCCCCTGACGGGAGGGTTAAATGAGCAGTTCTTC,CASSWPLTGGLNEQFF
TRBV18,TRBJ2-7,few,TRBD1,TGTGCCAGCTCACCGGTGACAGGGCATCGCGAGCAGTACTTC,CASSPVTGHREQYF
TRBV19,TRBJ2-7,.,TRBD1,TGTGCCAGTCGGGACAGCCGCCTATACGAGCAGTACTTC,CASRDSRLYEQYF
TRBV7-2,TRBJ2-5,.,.,TGTGCCAGCTCCTGGCGGCGATTGCAAGAGACCCAGTACTTC,CASSWRRLQETQYF
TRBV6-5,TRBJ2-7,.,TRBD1,TGTGCCAGCACGGGAAGGGGGACAGCAGAATACGAGCAGTACTTC,CASTGRGTAEYEQYF
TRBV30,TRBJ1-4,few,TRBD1,TGTGCCTGGAGTGGAGACAGGGGGATTAATGAAAAACTGTTTTTT,CAWSGDRGINEKLFF
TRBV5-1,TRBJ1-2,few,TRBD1,TGCGCCAGCAGCTTGGTTTACAGGGGGCGGACTAACTATGGCTACACCTTC,CASSLVYRGRTNYGYTF
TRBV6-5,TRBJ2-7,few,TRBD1,TGTGCCACCGAGGACAGGTACGAGCAGTACTTC,CATEDRYEQYF
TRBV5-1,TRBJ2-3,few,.,TGCGCCAGCAGCTTGGGCGGACAGCTCACAGATACGCAGTATTTT,CASSLGGQLTDTQYF
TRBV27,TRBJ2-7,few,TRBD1,TGTGCCACCGGGACAGGGGCATGGGGATCGTCCTACGAGCAGTACTTC,CATGTGAWGSSYEQYF
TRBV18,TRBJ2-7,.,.,TGTGCCAGCTCACCACCGGTGGTAGGATCGGGGGAGCAGTACTTC,CASSPPVVGSGEQYF
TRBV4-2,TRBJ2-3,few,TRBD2,TGTGCCAGCAGCCAATCCCGACTAGCGGAGTTCACAGATACGCAGTATTTT,CASSQSRLAEFTDTQYF
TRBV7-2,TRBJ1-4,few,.,TGTGCCAGCAGCTTCAGAGGGACTAATGAAAAACTGTTTTTT,CASSFRGTNEKLFF
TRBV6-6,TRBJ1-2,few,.,TGTGCCAGCAGGCTCAACCGGGTCGCCTATGGCTACACCTTC,CASRLNRVAYGYTF
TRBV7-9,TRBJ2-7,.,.,TGTGCCAGCAGCCCCGAGGCGAATTCCTACGAGCAGTACTTC,CASSPEANSYEQYF
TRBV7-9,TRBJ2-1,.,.,TGTGCCAGCAGCTTAGTTGGCGCGGGTGAGCAGTTCTTC,CASSLVGAGEQFF
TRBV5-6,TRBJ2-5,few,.,TGTGCCAGCAGCATAGTTCAGGTGGCCCAAGAGACCCAGTACTTC,CASSIVQVAQETQYF
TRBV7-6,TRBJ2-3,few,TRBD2,TGTGCCAGCAGCTATGGACTAGGCACAGATACGCAGTATTTT,CASSYGLGTDTQYF
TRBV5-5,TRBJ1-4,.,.,TGTGCCAGCAGCTTGGTCACGACTGGAAAACTGTTTTTT,CASSLVTTGKLFF
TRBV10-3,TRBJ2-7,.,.,TGTGCCATCAGTGAGTCGGCGGAGAGCTCCTACGAGCAGTACTTC,CAISESAESSYEQYF
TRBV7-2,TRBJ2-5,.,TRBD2,TGTGCCAGCAGCTTAAGTCCCGGGAGGGTGGGAGAGACCCAGTACTTC,CASSLSPGRVGETQYF
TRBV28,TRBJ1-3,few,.,TGTGCCAGCAGTTTATCTGGGCCGTTTGGAAACACCATATATTTT,CASSLSGPFGNTIYF
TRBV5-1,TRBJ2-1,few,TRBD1,TGCGCCAGCAGCGTACTCGGGACAGGGGTGTTCAATGAGCAGTTCTTC,CASSVLGTGVFNEQFF
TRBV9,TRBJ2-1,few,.,TGTGCCAGCAGCGTAGAGACTAGAAGGGATGAGCAGTTCTTC,CASSVETRRDEQFF
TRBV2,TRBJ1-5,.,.,TGTGCCAGCAGTGCTACAGGGCTGAGGCAGCCCCAGCATTTT,CASSATGLRQPQHF
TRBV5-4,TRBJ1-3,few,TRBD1,TGTGCCAGCAGCCAAGGACAGGGACTTGGAAACACCATATATTTT,CASSQGQGLGNTIYF
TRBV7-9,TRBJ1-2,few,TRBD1,TGTGCCAGCAGCTCGCTCCAGGGGGCTTATGGCTACACCTTC,CASSSLQGAYGYTF